Shown below are 10 T cell receptor beta chains from a single sample sequenced in a study of blood T cell repertoires in COVID-19. Using immunoSEQ multiplex PCR, the repertoire was profiled, and TCRdb retains in-frame clones only, with some absent. This sample has over 350,000 clones, with more than 75% found just once. The specimen sequenced was PBMCs or T cells enriched from blood (not recorded which). Receptor source: a woman in her 30s with acute COVID-19.

A word on this clone: Other nucleotide sequences in the sample specify the same CDR3. J is TRBJ1-1 and V is TRBV5-1; 10 bases are shared with TRBD1. With V trimmed by 3 bases and J by 1 base, 3 bases remained unmatched. Germline V gene sequence: CDR1 SGHRS, CDR2 YFSETQ. The CDR3 length is 15 residues. The CDR3, as DNA: TGCGCCAGCAGCTGGACAGGGGGTCCGAACACTGAAGCTTTCTTT. Its protein is CASSWTGGPNTEAFF.

The rearrangement uses TRBV10-3 and TRBJ1-1; 7 bases are shared with TRBD1. V dropped 6 bases and J dropped 7; count of bases not matched to a gene: 14. The CDR3 contains 15 residues. From germline, CDR1 is ENHRY and CDR2 SYGVKD. In DNA, the CDR3 is TGTGCCATCAGCCGAAGCAGAGGGGGCGCGAATGAAGCTTTCTTT. Protein product: CAISRSRGGANEAFF.

V gene TRBV6-5 combines with J gene TRBJ2-6, with a possible D match to TRBD2 (5 bases). In germline, CDR1 is MNHEY, CDR2 SVGAGI. V was trimmed by 7 bases and J by 4 bases, leaving 11 bases between them. The CDR3 sequence is 14 residues long. The CDR3 protein is CASTAPGGANVLTF. CDR3 coding DNA: TGTGCCAGCACCGCCCCGGGGGGGGCCAACGTCCTGACTTTC.

J is TRBJ2-1 and V is TRBV10-3; 7 nucleotides match TRBD1. This CDR3 is built from 16 residues. Trimming at V came to 5 bases and at J to 0 bases, leaving 7 bases not matched to a gene. Germline CDR1 and CDR2: ENHRY and SYGVKD. CDR3 DNA: TGTGCCATCAGTACACAACAGGGGAGCTCCTACAATGAGCAGTTCTTC. Translating gives CAISTQQGSSYNEQFF.

The chain has TRBV12-3 or TRBV12-4 and TRBJ2-7; a weak D match, TRBD2 (7 bases). V was pared by 6 bases and J by 4 bases, with 10 bases between. The CDR3 runs to 12 residues. The DNA for the CDR3 is TGTGCCAGCAGCCGGGGGGCTTACGAGCAGTACTTC. Amino acid sequence: CASSRGAYEQYF.

The gene calls are TRBV7-3 and TRBJ1-3; possibly TRBD1 for D (5 bases). CDR1 is SGHTA and CDR2 is FQGTGA in the germline V gene. The length of the CDR3 is 15 residues. V was clipped by 5 bases and J by 0 bases, with 11 bases between them. CDR3 amino acids: CASSPTASSGNTIYF. CDR3 nucleotide sequence: TGTGCCAGCAGCCCGACAGCCTCCTCTGGAAACACCATATATTTT.

CDR3 nucleotides: TGTGCCAGCAGCTTAAGACAGGGGAGGAACACCGGGGAGCTGTTTTTT. Its translation is CASSLRQGRNTGELFF. The rearrangement uses TRBV7-2 and TRBJ2-2; 8 nucleotides agree with TRBD1. The trim removed 2 bases at V and 1 base at J, leaving 3 bases unmatched. The germline V gene has CDR1 SGHTA and CDR2 FQGNSA. This CDR3 has 16 amino acids.

CDR3 bases: TGTGCCAGCAGCTTGGGGCTAGCGGTAAACACAGATACGCAGTATTTT. Protein product: CASSLGLAVNTDTQYF. The chain joins TRBV5-5 to TRBJ2-3, with 7 positions matching TRBD2. Trimming cost V 0 bases and J 2 bases; bases outside gene matches: 6. CDR1 SGHKS and CDR2 YYEKEE come from the germline V gene (reference sequence). The CDR3 totals 16 residues. Based on the CDR3 plus reference TRBV5-5 and TRBJ2-3, the full variable domain is DAGVTQSPTHLIKTRGQQVTLRCSPISGHKSVSWYQQVLGQGPQFIFQYYEKEERGRGNFPDRFSARQFPNYSSELNVNALLLGDSALYLCASSLGLAVNTDTQYFGPGTRLTVL.

V gene TRBV24-1 combines with J gene TRBJ1-6; the match to TRBD1 covers 11 bases. Trimming took 7 bases from V and 5 from J; bases not matched to a gene: 6. The CDR3 runs 16 residues. Germline V gene sequence: CDR1 KGHDR, CDR2 SFDVKD. CDR3 bases: TGTGCCACCAGCGCCGGGGACAGGGGGAATAATTCACCCCTCCACTTT. The encoded protein is CATSAGDRGNNSPLHF.

This clone was seen a handful of times. The chain employs TRBV30 and TRBJ1-6, with 7 bases that match TRBD1. CDR3 length: 15 amino acids. V lost 0 bases to trimming and J lost 8 bases; unmatched junction nucleotides: 7. Germline values: CDR1 GTSNPN, CDR2 SVGIG (reference sequence). CDR3 bases: TGTGCCTGGAGTGTACTTAAGGGGGCGGATTCACCCCTCCACTTT. Encoded protein: CAWSVLKGADSPLHF.